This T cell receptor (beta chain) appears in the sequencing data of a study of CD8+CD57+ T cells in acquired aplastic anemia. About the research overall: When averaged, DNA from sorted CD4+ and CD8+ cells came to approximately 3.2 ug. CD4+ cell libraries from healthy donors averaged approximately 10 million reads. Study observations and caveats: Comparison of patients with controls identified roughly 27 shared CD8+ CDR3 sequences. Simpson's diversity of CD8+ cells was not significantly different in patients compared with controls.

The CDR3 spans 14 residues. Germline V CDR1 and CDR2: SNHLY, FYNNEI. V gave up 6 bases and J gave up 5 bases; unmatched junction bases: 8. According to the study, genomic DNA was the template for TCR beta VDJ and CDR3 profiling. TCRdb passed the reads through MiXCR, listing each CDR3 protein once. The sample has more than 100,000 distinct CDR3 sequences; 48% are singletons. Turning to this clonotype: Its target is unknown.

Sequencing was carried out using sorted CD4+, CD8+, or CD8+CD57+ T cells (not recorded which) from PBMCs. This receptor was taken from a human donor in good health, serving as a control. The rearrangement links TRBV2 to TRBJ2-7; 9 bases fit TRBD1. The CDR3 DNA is TGTGCCAGCAGGGACCGGGACAGGGTCAACGAGCAGTACTTC. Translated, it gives CASRDRDRVNEQYF.